A selection of T cell receptor beta chains follows, all from one sample in a study of blood T cell repertoires in COVID-19. Only in-frame clones appear in the TCRdb table, and some are missing; sequencing was by immunoSEQ multiplex PCR. The sample holds roughly 150,000 clones, more than 85% seen once. Sequencing used peripheral blood. These receptors were collected from a woman of 80 years or more with COVID-19, enrolled during active disease. Both conserved end residues are part of each CDR3. Each record gives: D gene, clone size, J gene, V gene, CDR3 DNA, CDR3 protein. D genes are given only for firm matches. A row's size may be missing; if present it is once, few, many or a size class.

>NA|NA|TRBJ1-5|TRBV20-1
TGCAGTGCTAGTCCGTCGGGGATCATCAATCAGCCCCAGCATTTT
CSASPSGIINQPQHF
>TRBD2|NA|TRBJ2-1|TRBV5-4
TGTGCCAGCAGCGCAGTCGGACTAGCGGGACTGGATGAGCAGTTCTTC
CASSAVGLAGLDEQFF
>TRBD2|once|TRBJ2-1|TRBV4-2
TGTGCCAGCAGCCAAGGGGTAGCGGGAGTCGGTAATGAGCAGTTCTTC
CASSQGVAGVGNEQFF
>NA|NA|TRBJ1-2|TRBV28
TGTGCCAGCAGTTCCCCGGACACTGCTCGGTATGGCTACACCTTC
CASSSPDTARYGYTF
>TRBD2|NA|TRBJ2-1|TRBV5-1
TGCGCCAGCAGCTTATTGTCTAGCGGGAGGGGGTCCGTGTACAATGAGCAGTTCTTC
CASSLLSSGRGSVYNEQFF
>TRBD1|NA|TRBJ2-6|TRBV2
TGTGCCAGCAGCCGGGACAGGGGAGCCGGGGCCAACGTCCTGACTTTC
CASSRDRGAGANVLTF
>NA|once|TRBJ1-6|TRBV28
TGTGCCAGCAGTTTATGGGACGAGGGGGTTAGGTCACCCCTCCACTTT
CASSLWDEGVRSPLHF
>TRBD1|NA|TRBJ1-5|TRBV18
TGTGCCAGCTCCCTGGACAGGGACCTCTCTCAGCCCCAGCATTTT
CASSLDRDLSQPQHF
>NA|NA|TRBJ2-5|TRBV25-1
TGTGCCAGCAGCTTACAAGAGACCCAGTACTTC
CASSLQETQYF
>TRBD1|few|TRBJ1-5|TRBV19
TGTGCCAGTAGTCCGGACAGGGGGCGAGGGCAGCCCCAGCATTTT
CASSPDRGRGQPQHF
>NA|NA|TRBJ1-6|TRBV5-6
TGTGCCAGCAGACCCGGGACAACGAGCTCCTATAATTCACCCCTCCACTTT
CASRPGTTSSYNSPLHF
>TRBD2|NA|TRBJ2-4|TRBV9
TGTGCCAGCAGCGCAGGACTAGCGGGAGATATCTTGGGAAACATTCAGTACTTC
CASSAGLAGDILGNIQYF
>TRBD2|once|TRBJ2-3|TRBV6-6
TGTGCCAGCACCCGGACTAGCGGCACCACAGATACGCAGTATTTT
CASTRTSGTTDTQYF
>NA|NA|TRBJ2-7|TRBV5-4
TGTGCCAGCAGCTCCCGGCTAGCGAACTACGAGCAGTACTTC
CASSSRLANYEQYF
>TRBD1|NA|TRBJ1-2|TRBV24-1
TGTGCCACCAGTGCTCCAGCCGGGACAGATACTAACTATGGCTACACCTTC
CATSAPAGTDTNYGYTF